This T cell receptor (beta chain) was recorded in a study of cytomegalovirus exposure and HLA in healthy donors. The study's findings and limits: By a later analysis, the bulk of CMV-associated TCR beta chains appeared HLA-restricted. Analysis was performed later, and it showed HLA-associated TCR beta chains to be more clonally expanded than equally common others. Reported performance of the classifier showed diagnosis of cytomegalovirus status with high specificity and sensitivity. Most TCR sequences proved rare, with some public TCRs found in many donors.

Note on this clone: What it binds is not known.

The PCR had 60 Vbeta and 13 Jbeta primers. Clones were sequenced by immunoSEQ multiplex PCR, and TCRdb holds only the in-frame ones, with some missing. This sample yields over 95,000 clones, of which approximately 80% are seen a single time; approximately 2.5% belongs to the top ten. The CDR3 consists of 14 residues. V was clipped by 5 bases and J by 6 bases, with 17 bases between them. The germline V gene has CDR1 GTSNPN and CDR2 SVGIG (reference sequence). The V call is TRBV30, the J call TRBJ1-5, with D perhaps TRBD1 (6 bases). Material: PBMCs. The origin of this receptor is a female donor in good health and CMV-seronegative. CDR3 loop: CAWGIGGSGQPQHF. The CDR3 bases are TGTGCCTGGGGGATAGGGGGATCCGGTCAGCCCCAGCATTTT.